The 5 T cell receptor beta chains below were found in one sample sequenced in a study of prognosis after radiotherapy for stage I lung cancer. The genomic DNA TCR beta CDR3 region underwent two rounds of multiplex PCR. First-round PCR, the initial amplification, used primers specific to each TRBV and TRBJ gene. One entry per CDR3 protein, called by TCRdb with MiXCR from the multiplex PCR reads. The sample lists about 51,000 distinct CDR3 sequences, under 45% seen once, with roughly 8.3% in the top ten. Material: PBMCs, obtained before or after stereotactic body radiation therapy (not recorded which). These receptors all stem from a donor at least 50 years old with non-small cell lung cancer.

The table lists this clonotype with many counts. CDR3 in DNA: TGTGCCAGCAGCCAGGTTGGGAGGGGTGCCAACTATGGCTACACCTTC. It is translated as CASSQVGRGANYGYTF. V usage is TRBV12-3 or TRBV12-4 and J usage is TRBJ1-2, with D perhaps TRBD1 (5 bases). V lost 6 bases and J lost 2, with 19 bases in between. CDR3 size: 16 residues.

This clonotype occurred many times. CDR3 sequence (DNA): TGTGCCATCAGGACAGGGAAAACCTCTGGGGCCAACGTCCTGACTTTC. It is translated as CAIRTGKTSGANVLTF. This chain links TRBV6-1 with TRBJ2-6, with 8 bases fitting TRBD1. CDR1 and CDR2 from the germline V gene are MNHNS and SASEGT. With V trimmed by 10 bases and J by 0 bases, 8 bases remained unmatched. CDR3 length equals 16 residues.

This clonotype was detected many times. The chain couples TRBV5-1 to TRBJ2-3; D gene ambiguous. Germline CDR1 reads SGHRS; CDR2 reads YFSETQ. V gave up 4 bases and J gave up 6 bases, with 12 bases separating them. The CDR3 runs 13 residues. CDR3 coding DNA: TGCGCCAGCAGCGCGGTCCCGTCCGATACGCAGTATTTT. Protein: CASSAVPSDTQYF.

This clonotype was recorded at least ten times. The chain has TRBV6-2 or TRBV6-3 and TRBJ2-7; D not resolved. The V end was cut by 0 bases, the J end by 0 bases, with 15 bases between. CDR3 length: 17 amino acids. CDR1 is MNHEY, CDR2 SVGEGT, per germline. The CDR3 reads CASSYSRVQRYSYEQYF. In nucleotides, the CDR3 is TGTGCCAGCAGTTACTCGAGAGTCCAGCGCTACTCCTACGAGCAGTACTTC.

This clonotype came up many times. A read error may account for a junction end that differs from germline. This chain joins TRBV5-1 and TRBJ2-3; 8 positions match TRBD1. The CDR3 extends over 14 amino acids. From germline, CDR1 is SGHRS and CDR2 YFSETQ. CDR3 sequence (DNA): TGTGCCAGCAGCCCAGACAGGGGAACAGATACGCAGTATTTT. It encodes CASSPDRGTDTQYF.